This T cell receptor (beta chain) was documented in a study of vaccination and CD4 T cells after COVID-19. Study summary: Following dose two, a median 72 days (range 14 to 241) passed before post-vaccine samples were taken.

At the Johns Hopkins FTIC core, DNA taken from cultured CD4+ T cells was sequenced by way of the Oncomine TCR Beta short-read assay. From the PCR reads, TCRdb called clonotypes with MiXCR, one entry per CDR3 protein. The top ten clones hold 9.5% to 15% of a sample with approximately 9,800 distinct CDR3 sequences, roughly 35% of them seen once. For this clonotype: Its antigen is as yet unknown.

Trimming cost V 4 bases and J 0 bases, with 11 bases left between them. CDR3 length: 15 amino acids. The germline V gene encodes CDR1 MDHEN and CDR2 SYDVKM. Treatment in this sample: roughly 10-day PBMC culture with coronavirus spike peptide pools or control peptides (ViraFEST assay). Gathered ahead of the COVID-19 pandemic (2011-2018) were the CD4+ T cells of the unexposed donor. ViraFEST relied on peptide pools to expand antigen-specific T cells; the TCRs were sequenced afterward. From the roughly nine-day cultures, CD4+ T cells were isolated by negative selection. Four cold-coronavirus spikes, along with SARS-CoV-2 S/N, were used to probe unexposed-donor CD4+ T cells, cells permitting.

The sequence derives from a human donor in good health. The rearrangement links TRBV28 to TRBJ2-3; D uncertain. What was sequenced was CD4+ T cells from blood, cultured in vitro. In DNA, the CDR3 is TGTGCCAGCAGTTCAGCATCTGGAAGCACAGATACGCAGTATTTT. Protein: CASSSASGSTDTQYF.